The TCR beta chain described here comes from a study of T cell responses to AZD1222 COVID-19 vaccine. Sequenced by immunoSEQ multiplex PCR; TCRdb stores in-frame clones only, minus some. Among approximately 140,000 clones, around nine tenths were seen once, and the ten largest hold 5.2%. Germline CDR1 and CDR2: SEHNR and FQNEAQ (reference sequence). CDR3 length: 12 amino acids. Points on this clone: An end of the junction does not agree with germline; a read error may underlie this.

This receptor was taken from an adult in good health. Sequences were derived from peripheral blood, sampled on day 0 of AZD1222 vaccination. The genes are TRBV7-9 and TRBJ2-1, with 11 bases fitting TRBD2. CDR3 nucleotide sequence: TGTGCCAGCAGCTGGACCGGGACTAGCGGCATCTTC. Amino acid sequence: CASSWTGTSGIF.